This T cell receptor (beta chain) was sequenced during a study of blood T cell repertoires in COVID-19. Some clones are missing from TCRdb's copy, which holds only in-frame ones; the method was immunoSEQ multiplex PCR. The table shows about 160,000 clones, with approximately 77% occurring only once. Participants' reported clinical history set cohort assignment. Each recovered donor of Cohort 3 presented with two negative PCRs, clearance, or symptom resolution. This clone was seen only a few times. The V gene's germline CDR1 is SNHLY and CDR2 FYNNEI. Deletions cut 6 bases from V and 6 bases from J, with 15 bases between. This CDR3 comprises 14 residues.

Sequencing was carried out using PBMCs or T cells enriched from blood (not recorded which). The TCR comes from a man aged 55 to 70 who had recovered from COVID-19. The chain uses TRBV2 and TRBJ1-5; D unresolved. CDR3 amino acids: CASRAWADFQPQHF. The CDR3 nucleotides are TGTGCCAGCAGAGCGTGGGCGGACTTTCAGCCCCAGCATTTT.